The text below deals with one TCR beta chain. This specimen belongs to a study of shared clonotypes between healthy human individuals. Study overall: Each donor had three CD4 naive, three CD4 memory, two CD8 naive and one CD8 memory plate.

V was trimmed by 8 bases and J by 1 base, leaving 8 bases between them. The CDR3 totals 12 residues. Germline CDR1 and CDR2: ENHRY and SYGVKD. Produced via immunoSEQ multiplex PCR; TCRdb's table is partial and in-frame only. The sample carries about 2 million clones, roughly 94% recorded once. The specimen was naive CD4+ T cells sorted from blood. Subset noted: CD45RA+ positively selected. The receptor's source is a man younger than 30 in good health. This sequence joins TRBV10-3 and TRBJ1-1; TRBD1 is a possible D gene (6 bases). The CDR3 region is CAIGGQNTEAFF. CDR3 nucleotides: TGTGCCATCGGGGGACAGAACACTGAAGCTTTCTTT.